Listed below are T cell receptor beta chains from one sample, sequenced in a study of identical twins. TCRdb ran MiXCR on the 5' RACE reads and lists one entry per CDR3 protein. This table holds hundreds of thousands of distinct CDR3 sequences, 20% to 25% found once. In addition, the sample was reused for a study of yellow fever vaccine responses in identical twins.

Sequencing used CD4+ T cells sorted from blood. These receptors were obtained from a woman younger than 35 in good health. CDR3s include the opening cysteine and the closing phenylalanine or tryptophan. The D gene is left open where the match is weak. Part of the rows lack a size; the others show once, few, many or a class for expanded clones.

clone_size	d_call	v_call	j_call	cdr3_nt	cdr3_aa
NA	NA	TRBV6-1	TRBJ2-6	TGTGCCACCGCTGGGACGGGGCTACCTGGGGCCAACGTCCTGACTTTC	CATAGTGLPGANVLTF
NA	NA	TRBV19	TRBJ2-2	TGTGCCAGTAGTGGGCTCCTGAACACCGGGGAGCTGTTTTTT	CASSGLLNTGELFF
NA	NA	TRBV21-1	TRBJ2-5	TGTGCCAGGCCGAAAGGGACTAGCGGAACGTACCAAGAGACCCAGTACTTC	CARPKGTSGTYQETQYF
few	NA	TRBV6-5	TRBJ2-3	TGTGCCAGCAGCCAACGCCTAGATACGCAGTATTTT	CASSQRLDTQYF
NA	TRBD2	TRBV12-3/TRBV12-4	TRBJ2-2	TGTGCCAGCAGACCCACTAGCGTGGGGACCGGGGAGCTGTTTTTT	CASRPTSVGTGELFF
NA	TRBD1	TRBV12-3/TRBV12-4	TRBJ1-4	TGTGCCAGCAGTTTCGGGACAGGGAGGGAAAAACTGTTTTTT	CASSFGTGREKLFF
NA	TRBD2	TRBV5-1	TRBJ2-7	TGCGCCAGCAGCCCACAGACTGGACTAGCGGGAGGTCGTTCCTACGAGCAGTACTTC	CASSPQTGLAGGRSYEQYF
few	NA	TRBV5-1	TRBJ2-2	TGCGCCAGCAGCTTGTTGGGTTACACCGGGGAGCTGTTTTTT	CASSLLGYTGELFF
NA	TRBD1	TRBV6-1	TRBJ1-1	TGTGCCAGCAGCCAGGGACAGGGAATAAGAGCTTTCTTT	CASSQGQGIRAFF
few	NA	TRBV28	TRBJ1-1	TGTGCCAGCAGTTTATGGCAGGGGTTGTCTGAAGCTTTCTTT	CASSLWQGLSEAFF
NA	TRBD2	TRBV5-1	TRBJ2-1	TGCGCCAGCAGCGCGGGGGGTTTACCCGAAGCTGAGCAGTTCTTC	CASSAGGLPEAEQFF
NA	NA	TRBV29-1	TRBJ2-1	TGCAGCGTTGACCTGGGGCTGTATAGGCTCAATGAGCAGTTCTTC	CSVDLGLYRLNEQFF
NA	NA	TRBV2	TRBJ2-4	TGTGCCAGCACTAAAGTCCCAGGGATGGGGGTATCCAAAAACATTCAGTACTTC	CASTKVPGMGVSKNIQYF
NA	NA	TRBV5-6	TRBJ1-1	TGTGCCAGCAGCTCCTTCGGTATGTACGGGGACTTT	CASSSFGMYGDF
few	TRBD2	TRBV7-2	TRBJ2-2	TGTGCCAGCAGCTTAGTTAGCGGGAGGGCCTCCGGGGAGCTGTTTTTT	CASSLVSGRASGELFF
few	TRBD2	TRBV7-2	TRBJ2-1	TGTGCCAGCAGCTTAGCGCGGGGGAACATCGAGCAGTTCTTC	CASSLARGNIEQFF
few	NA	TRBV6-1	TRBJ1-1	TGTGCCAGCAGGTGGACAGAAAGATTGAACACTGAAGCTTTCTTT	CASRWTERLNTEAFF
NA	TRBD1	TRBV5-1	TRBJ2-1	TGCGCCAGCAGCCCCCGGGACAGGGGTTTCGCCTACAATGAGCAGTTCTTC	CASSPRDRGFAYNEQFF
NA	NA	TRBV11-2	TRBJ1-1	TGTGCCAGCAGCCGCATCCTGGCTGAAGCTTTCTTT	CASSRILAEAFF
NA	TRBD1	TRBV7-9	TRBJ2-2	TGTGCCAGCAGCCACCCTGGCGGACAGGGGGCAAGCGGGGAGCTGTTTTTT	CASSHPGGQGASGELFF
NA	NA	TRBV18	TRBJ2-2	TGTGCCAGCTCACCGGCGACAGGTCTAAACACCGGGGAGCTGTTTTTT	CASSPATGLNTGELFF
NA	TRBD2	TRBV20-1	TRBJ2-3	TGCAGTGCTAGAGATCCCGGAAAAGGCGGGGGGACAGATACGCAGTATTTT	CSARDPGKGGGTDTQYF
once	NA	TRBV6-1	TRBJ2-5	TGTGCCAGCAGGCCCGGGGGTAGTCAAGAGACCCAGTACTTC	CASRPGGSQETQYF